The T cell receptor beta chain described here comes from a study of human T cells and chemical hapten exposure. Turning to the study itself: Upper-back patches of 0.01% DPC were read at 6 days. Findings and limits, study-wide: PT1 expanded TCR numbers rose with patch test score.

This clonotype was seen at least ten times. No antigen is known for it. TCRdb re-called the RACE reads with MiXCR, one entry per CDR3 protein. Among under 400,000 distinct CDR3 sequences listed, 5% to 6.5% were seen once. The germline V gene has CDR1 SQVTM and CDR2 ANQGSEA. Trimming left V 5 bases short and J 6 bases short, with 9 bases between. This CDR3 is 11 amino acids long. The time point was: pre-sensitization, week 0. Documented treatment: therapeutic diphenylcyclopropenone sensitization with weekly scalp DPC. This sequence was found in a woman aged 45-65 years with alopecia areata. Some clones in this sample may be carry-over from other donors' samples. Sequences were derived from whole blood, sampled in connection with sensitization to the hapten diphenylcyclopropenone (DPC). This chain joins TRBV29-1 and TRBJ2-3, with D unresolved. CDR3 in DNA: TGCAGCGTTCGCCCTGCGGATACGCAGTATTTT. Encoded protein: CSVRPADTQYF.